This entry lists 24 T cell receptor beta chains sequenced from one sample in a study of cytomegalovirus exposure and HLA in healthy donors. With 60 Vbeta and 13 Jbeta primers, the PCR was carried out. The method was immunoSEQ multiplex PCR; TCRdb's version includes in-frame clones alone and lacks a portion of them. The table records approximately 160,000 clones, around 75% of them present only once. The sequencing input was PBMCs. The receptors were gathered from a human donor in good health.

The chain couples TRBV5-6 to TRBJ1-4; TRBD1 agrees at 8 bases. Per the germline V gene, CDR1 is SGHDT and CDR2 is YYEEEE. This CDR3 contains 14 residues. V trimming: 4 bases; J trimming: 7 bases; junction bases outside the gene matches: 6. Here the CDR3 DNA reads TGTGCCAGCAGCCCGTCGACAGGGGCTGAAAAACTGTTTTTT. Encoded protein: CASSPSTGAEKLFF.

The genes are TRBV11-2 and TRBJ2-7; 7 nucleotides align to TRBD1. Germline V lookup: CDR1 SGHAT, CDR2 FQNNGV. V dropped 3 bases and J dropped 0; count of bases not matched to a gene: 8. The CDR3 spans 16 residues. CDR3 sequence: CASSLNRQGFSYEQYF. The DNA of the CDR3 is TGTGCCAGCAGCTTGAACAGACAGGGTTTCTCCTACGAGCAGTACTTC.

The chain has TRBV6-5 and TRBJ1-1; D perhaps matches TRBD1 (6 bases). The CDR3 runs to 14 residues. Germline values: CDR1 MNHEY, CDR2 SVGAGI. V was shortened by 5 bases and J by 8 bases, with 18 bases between the two germline ends. CDR3 DNA: TGTGCCAGCAGTGACCTCCCGGGACACAGGGAAGCTTTCTTT. This gives the protein CASSDLPGHREAFF.

This chain joins TRBV6-1 and TRBJ2-3; a weak D match, TRBD1 (6 bases). The V end was cut by 6 bases, the J end by 5 bases, with 15 bases between. Germline V gene sequence: CDR1 MNHNS, CDR2 SASEGT. This CDR3 spans 14 amino acids. CDR3 in DNA: TGTGCCAGCAGGGAAAGATACAGGGAAGATACGCAGTATTTT. Translation gives CASRERYREDTQYF.

This chain links TRBV10-3 with TRBJ2-1, with a weak D call TRBD2 (6 bases). V gave up 10 bases and J gave up 0 bases, with 13 bases separating them. The CDR3 runs 14 residues. CDR1 and CDR2 (germline): ENHRY, SYGVKD. CDR3 nucleotides: TGTGCCACCAGGGACTTAAGCTCCTACAATGAGCAGTTCTTC. This codes for CATRDLSSYNEQFF.

This clone was observed a handful of times. The gene calls are TRBV2 and TRBJ2-2, with 7 bases aligning to TRBD1. J gave up 7 bases and V 7 bases, and 3 bases lay outside the gene matches. CDR1 and CDR2 from the germline V gene are SNHLY and FYNNEI. CDR3 length: 12 amino acids. Here the CDR3 DNA reads TGTGCCAGCACAGGGGGAAACGGGGAGCTGTTTTTT. Translation: CASTGGNGELFF.

The V and J genes are TRBV7-6 and TRBJ2-1; the D gene is possibly TRBD1 (5 bases). V shed 1 base and J shed 10 bases, with 8 bases lying between them. This CDR3 comprises 12 residues. The germline CDR1 and CDR2 sequences are SGHVS and FNYEAQ. This chain's CDR3 is CASSLGRTEQFF. CDR3 nucleotide sequence: TGTGCCAGCAGCTTAGGGCGGACAGAGCAGTTCTTC.

The DNA for the CDR3 is TGCGCCAGCAGCCAAGATCGGGGGACTAGCGGGGTTTACAACGGGGAGCTGTTTTTT. Protein: CASSQDRGTSGVYNGELFF. This sequence joins TRBV4-3 and TRBJ2-2; 13 bases are shared with TRBD2. CDR1 LGHNA and CDR2 YSLEER come from the germline V gene. J gave up 7 bases and V 0 bases, and 11 bases lay outside the gene matches. This CDR3 comprises 19 residues.

The J gene is TRBJ1-2, the V gene TRBV6-6; D is ambiguous. The CDR3 is 13 amino acids. CDR1 and CDR2 from the germline V gene are MNHNY and SVGAGI (reference sequence). The V end lost 3 bases, the J end lost 8 bases, and 13 bases lay between the germline ends. The chain's CDR3 is CASSYAVSSGYTF. The CDR3 nucleotides are TGTGCCAGCAGTTATGCGGTTTCCTCAGGCTACACCTTC.

The chain employs TRBV19 and TRBJ1-5; 7 bases are a match to TRBD1. Germline CDR1 LNHDA, CDR2 SQIVND (reference sequence). J gave up 4 bases and V 5 bases, and 11 bases lay outside the gene matches. This CDR3 is 16 amino acids long. The CDR3, as DNA: TGTGCCAGTAGTTTGACCAGGGGACAGTTTAATCAGCCCCAGCATTTT. This codes for CASSLTRGQFNQPQHF.

This clone was seen once. This sequence joins TRBV5-1 and TRBJ1-2, with 7 bases lining up with TRBD1. The CDR3 is 15 residues long. V dropped 0 bases and J dropped 4; count of bases not matched to a gene: 6. Germline lookup yields CDR1 SGHRS and CDR2 YFSETQ. The CDR3 DNA reads TGCGCCAGCAGCTTGGAACCAGGGGGAAGCTATGGCTACACCTTC. Translation: CASSLEPGGSYGYTF.

This chain uses TRBV7-9 with TRBJ2-7, with 9 bases identical to TRBD1. Germline trimming cut 2 bases from V and 4 bases from J; bases unmatched to any gene: 3. This CDR3 is 14 amino acids long. The germline gives CDR1 SEHNR, CDR2 FQNEAQ (reference sequence). The CDR3: CASSLWDREYEQYF. The CDR3 DNA reads as TGTGCCAGCAGCTTATGGGACAGGGAGTACGAGCAGTACTTC.

The genes are TRBV4-1 and TRBJ2-7; D is possibly TRBD1 (6 bases). CDR3 size: 15 residues. V dropped 1 base and J dropped 3 bases, with 13 bases sitting between them. CDR1 and CDR2 from the germline V gene are MGHRA and YSYEKL. The CDR3 loop is CASSQVRGDVYEQYF. CDR3 nucleotide sequence: TGCGCCAGCAGCCAAGTCAGGGGTGACGTCTACGAGCAGTACTTC.

The chain employs TRBV14 and TRBJ2-7; unclear D gene. Per the germline V gene, CDR1 is SGHDN and CDR2 is FVKESK. Trimming stripped 8 bases from V and 2 bases from J, with 13 bases between. The CDR3 has 13 residues. The CDR3: CASGMATPYEQYF. In nucleotides, the CDR3 is TGTGCCAGCGGCATGGCCACCCCCTACGAGCAGTACTTC.

A single count supports this clone. DNA for the CDR3: TGTGCCAGCAGCTTTAGTGGGGCCTATGGCTACACCTTC. Amino acid sequence: CASSFSGAYGYTF. This chain joins TRBV7-2 and TRBJ1-2; tentatively, D is TRBD1 (5 bases). Trimming took 3 bases from V and 4 from J, leaving 9 bases between them. Germline V gene lookup returns CDR1 SGHTA and CDR2 FQGNSA. This CDR3 comprises 13 residues.

CDR3 DNA sequence: TGTGCCAGTAGTGTTCGGACAGGGTTCTCGGACGAGCAGTACTTC. Translation: CASSVRTGFSDEQYF. V usage is TRBV19 and J usage is TRBJ2-7; 8 bases are a match to TRBD1. J gave up 5 bases and V 5 bases, and 11 bases lay outside the gene matches. Germline V gives CDR1 LNHDA, CDR2 SQIVND (reference sequence). The CDR3 is 15 residues long.

This clone was picked up a small number of times. The V and J genes are TRBV19 and TRBJ1-1; no clear D. The CDR3 totals 17 residues. Trimming left V 5 bases short and J 4 bases short, with 23 bases between. The germline V gene encodes CDR1 LNHDA and CDR2 SQIVND (reference sequence). The CDR3 coding sequence is TGTGCCAGTAGTGACTACCTCAACCCCGGCTTGGGCACTGAAGCTTTCTTT. It specifies CASSDYLNPGLGTEAFF.

V usage is TRBV9 and J usage is TRBJ2-7; 9 bases align to TRBD1. This CDR3 region has 16 residues. The germline V gene has CDR1 SGDLS and CDR2 YYNGEE. Trimming took 3 bases from V and 7 from J; bases not matched to a gene: 14. The DNA for the CDR3 is TGTGCCAGCAGCGGATCCCCGGGACAGGGCTATAGTGAGCAGTACTTC. This translates into CASSGSPGQGYSEQYF.

As for this clone: This CDR3 is also generated by other DNA sequences in the sample. V usage is TRBV2 and J usage is TRBJ1-2; 9 bases match TRBD1. The CDR3 spans 14 residues. Trimming at V came to 4 bases and at J to 8 bases, leaving 8 bases not matched to a gene. Germline V gives CDR1 SNHLY, CDR2 FYNNEI. The CDR3 DNA sequence: TGTGCCAGCAGTGTGAGGACAGGGGCGCAGGGCTACACCTTC. Translating it yields CASSVRTGAQGYTF.

The chain carries TRBV7-9 and TRBJ1-5; D unclear. This CDR3 has 12 residues. CDR1 and CDR2 from the germline V gene are SEHNR and FQNEAQ (reference sequence). V was clipped by 0 bases and J by 6 bases, with 3 bases between them. The DNA for the CDR3 is TGTGCCAGCAGCTTAGCGAGTCAGCCCCAGCATTTT. It yields the protein CASSLASQPQHF.

The chain recombines TRBV7-2 with TRBJ2-5, with 10 bases matching TRBD2. Germline trimming cut 1 base from V and 6 bases from J; bases unmatched to any gene: 5. Germline V gene data show CDR1 as SGHTA and CDR2 as FQGNSA. The CDR3 consists of 15 residues. The CDR3 is CASSLEPSGRKTQYF. CDR3 in DNA: TGTGCCAGCAGCTTAGAGCCTAGCGGGAGAAAGACCCAGTACTTC. Full variable domain (rest looked up from reference TRBV7-2 and TRBJ2-5): GAGVSQSPSNKVTEKGKDVELRCDPISGHTALYWYRQSLGQGLEFLIYFQGNSAPDKSGLPSDRFSAERTGGSVSTLTIQRTQQEDSAVYLCASSLEPSGRKTQYFGPGTRLLVL.

This chain connects TRBV4-3 to TRBJ1-2, with TRBD1 identical over 7 bases. Germline CDR1 LGHNA, CDR2 YSLEER. After removal of 3 bases from V and 6 bases from J, the junction contained 4 bases not matched to a gene. The CDR3 runs to 13 residues. The CDR3 region is CASSHVTGDGYTF. The CDR3 nucleotides are TGCGCCAGCAGCCACGTCACAGGGGATGGCTACACCTTC.

The rearrangement joins TRBV27 to TRBJ2-7, with D perhaps TRBD1 (6 bases). The V end was cut by 6 bases, the J end by 5 bases, with 8 bases between. The CDR3 sequence is 11 residues long. The germline V gene has CDR1 MNHEY and CDR2 SMNVEV (reference sequence). The DNA of the CDR3 is TGTGCCAGCAGAGGGGACAACGAGCAGTACTTC. It translates to CASRGDNEQYF.

The chain carries TRBV6-1 and TRBJ1-4; D remains ambiguous. V lost 1 base and J lost 4, with 13 bases in between. Germline CDR1 MNHNS, CDR2 SASEGT. This CDR3 is 16 amino acids long. CDR3 coding DNA: TGTGCCAGCAGTGAAGAGAGTGGGCGTGGTAATGAAAAACTGTTTTTT. It codes for CASSEESGRGNEKLFF.